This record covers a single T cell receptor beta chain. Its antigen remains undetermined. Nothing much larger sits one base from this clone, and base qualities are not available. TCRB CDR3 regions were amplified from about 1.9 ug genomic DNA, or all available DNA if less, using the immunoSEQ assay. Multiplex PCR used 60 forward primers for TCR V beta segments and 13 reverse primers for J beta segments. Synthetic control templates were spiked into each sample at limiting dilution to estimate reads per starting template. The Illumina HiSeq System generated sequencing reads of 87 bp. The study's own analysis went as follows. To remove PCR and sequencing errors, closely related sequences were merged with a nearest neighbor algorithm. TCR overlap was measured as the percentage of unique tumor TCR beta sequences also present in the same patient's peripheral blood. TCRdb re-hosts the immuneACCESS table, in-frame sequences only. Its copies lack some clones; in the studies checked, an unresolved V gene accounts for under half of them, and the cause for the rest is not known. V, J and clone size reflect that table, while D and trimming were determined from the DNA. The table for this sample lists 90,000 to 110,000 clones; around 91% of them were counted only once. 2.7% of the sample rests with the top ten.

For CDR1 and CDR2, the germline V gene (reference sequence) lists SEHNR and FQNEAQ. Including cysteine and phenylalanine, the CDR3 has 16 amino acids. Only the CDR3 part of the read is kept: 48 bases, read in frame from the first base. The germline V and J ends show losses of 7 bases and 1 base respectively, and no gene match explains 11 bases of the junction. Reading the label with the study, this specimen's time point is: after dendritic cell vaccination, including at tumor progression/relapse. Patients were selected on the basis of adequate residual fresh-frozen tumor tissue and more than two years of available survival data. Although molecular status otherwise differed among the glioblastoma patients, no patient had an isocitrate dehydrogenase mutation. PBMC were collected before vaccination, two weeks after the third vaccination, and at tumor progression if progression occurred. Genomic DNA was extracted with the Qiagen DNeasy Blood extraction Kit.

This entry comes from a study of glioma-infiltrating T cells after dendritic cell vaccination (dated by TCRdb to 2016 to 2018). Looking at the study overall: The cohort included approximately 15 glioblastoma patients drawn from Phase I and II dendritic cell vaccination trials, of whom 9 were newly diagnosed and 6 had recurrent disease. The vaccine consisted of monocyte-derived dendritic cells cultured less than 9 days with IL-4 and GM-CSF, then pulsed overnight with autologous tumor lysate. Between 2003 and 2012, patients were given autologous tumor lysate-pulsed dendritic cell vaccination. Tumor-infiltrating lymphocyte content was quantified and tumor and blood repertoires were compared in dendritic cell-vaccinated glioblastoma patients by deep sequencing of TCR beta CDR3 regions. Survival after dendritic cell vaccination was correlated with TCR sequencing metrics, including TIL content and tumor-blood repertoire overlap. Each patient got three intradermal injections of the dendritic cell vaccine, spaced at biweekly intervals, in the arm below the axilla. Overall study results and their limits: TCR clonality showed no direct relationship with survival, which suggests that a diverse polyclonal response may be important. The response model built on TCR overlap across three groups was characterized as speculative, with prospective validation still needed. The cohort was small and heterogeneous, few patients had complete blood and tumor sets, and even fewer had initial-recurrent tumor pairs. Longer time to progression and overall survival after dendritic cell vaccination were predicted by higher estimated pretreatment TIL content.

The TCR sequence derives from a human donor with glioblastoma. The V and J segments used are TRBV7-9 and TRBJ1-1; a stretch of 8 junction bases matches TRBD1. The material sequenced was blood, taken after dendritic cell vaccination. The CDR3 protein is CASNFGSQGENTEAFF. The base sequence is TGTGCCAGCAACTTCGGGTCACAGGGGGAGAACACTGAAGCTTTCTTT.